Included here is one T cell receptor (beta chain) sequence, with context. Its target is not known. This record comes from a study of tumor-infiltrating lymphocytes in primary liver carcinoma. Across the study: Primary liver carcinoma, confirmed by histopathology, was surgically resected. Tumor stage was T1-T3 N0M0, and tumor size was 4.2 to 10 cm across.

Synthesis of TCR beta cDNA was carried out from about 540 ng total RNA with a constant-region primer. Modified slightly, ARM-PCR produced TCR beta libraries over three nested multiplex PCR rounds. Two initial PCR rounds of about 11 cycles each paired TRBV1-TRBV30 forward primers with a C-beta reverse primer. TCRdb redid the calling of the multiplex PCR reads with MiXCR, one entry per CDR3 protein. Of about 310,000 distinct CDR3 sequences in the sample, 55% to 65% are singletons; the top ten hold 9% to 10%. Study results and limitations: Bulk unsorted samples prevented comparison of CD4+ and CD8+ repertoires. Pairs comparing tumor with adjacent tissue or blood overlapped less than pairs drawn from tumor regions.

This CDR3 has 16 amino acids. CDR1 is MGHRA, CDR2 YSYEKL, per germline. J was trimmed by 4 bases and V by 0 bases; bases with no gene match: 6. In addition to blood RNA drawn from unsorted whole blood, germline DNA was extracted. The receptor comes from a man between 35 and 55 years old with primary liver carcinoma and hepatitis B virus infection. The chain has TRBV4-1 and TRBJ2-1; 7 bases line up with TRBD1. Sequencing was performed on peripheral blood. The DNA of the CDR3 is TGCGCCAGCAGCCAAGAGGCCGCGACAGGGTACAATGAGCAGTTCTTC. The encoded protein is CASSQEAATGYNEQFF.